What follows is one T cell receptor beta chain and its context. V lost 7 bases and J 3 bases, leaving 4 bases between the germline ends. The germline V gene encodes CDR1 MNHEY and CDR2 SVGAGI. This CDR3 contains 11 residues. The entry originates in a study of blood T cell repertoires in COVID-19. On the study more broadly: Acute-phase and convalescent COVID-19 samples originated in the United States, Italy and Spain. Nucleic acid was either cDNA or gDNA, and it came from T cells, B-cell-depleted T cells, or PBMCs.

In the authors' methods: Amplification of reference gene primers provided the estimated nucleated cell counts. Clones were read by immunoSEQ multiplex PCR, and TCRdb kept only the in-frame ones, dropping some. The V and J calls and clone size are taken from that table; D and trimming were inferred from the DNA. This sample has approximately 250,000 clones; more than 80% occur once, and the top ten carry roughly 5.5%. This sequence was found in a human donor in a cohort sampled during active COVID-19. Sample: peripheral blood. V usage is TRBV6-5 and J usage is TRBJ2-1; D ambiguous. The CDR3 nucleotides read TGTGCCAGCAACTACTACAATGAGCAGTTCTTC. It specifies CASNYYNEQFF.